Listed below are T cell receptor beta chains from one sample, sequenced in a study of beta chain features in type 1 diabetes. The method was immunoSEQ multiplex PCR; TCRdb's version includes in-frame clones alone and lacks a portion of them. Among under 300,000 clones listed, 11% to 15% were seen once. Material: naive CD4+ T cells from blood. The source of these receptors is a young man with type 1 diabetes. The conserved cysteine and the conserved F or W are not part of the CDR3 here.

j_call | v_call | cdr3_aa
TRBJ2-1 | TRBV7-9 | ASSLWSGVAGDFYNEQF
TRBJ2-3 | TRBV11-3 | ASARARALNTDTQY
TRBJ1-1 | TRBV5-1 | ASSSYANRGYEAF
TRBJ1-6 | TRBV7-9 | ASSRGGTPLH
TRBJ2-7 | TRBV2 | ASTEGGGGPYEQY
TRBJ1-2 | TRBV11-2 | ASSSGSGRGFPNYGYT
TRBJ1-5 | TRBV5-6 | ASSPGHYSNQPQH
TRBJ2-5 | TRBV5-1 | ASSPLAAQETQY
TRBJ1-2 | TRBV19 | ASTRTGPDNYGYT
TRBJ2-7 | TRBV23-1 | AIQPLVASGSYEQY
TRBJ1-1 | TRBV18 | ASSPSQGAGDTEAF
TRBJ2-2 | TRBV10-3 | AISETGQNTGELF
TRBJ1-2 | TRBV18 | ASSPLTGTGGTYGYT
TRBJ1-1 | TRBV10-3 | AISEGRANTEAF